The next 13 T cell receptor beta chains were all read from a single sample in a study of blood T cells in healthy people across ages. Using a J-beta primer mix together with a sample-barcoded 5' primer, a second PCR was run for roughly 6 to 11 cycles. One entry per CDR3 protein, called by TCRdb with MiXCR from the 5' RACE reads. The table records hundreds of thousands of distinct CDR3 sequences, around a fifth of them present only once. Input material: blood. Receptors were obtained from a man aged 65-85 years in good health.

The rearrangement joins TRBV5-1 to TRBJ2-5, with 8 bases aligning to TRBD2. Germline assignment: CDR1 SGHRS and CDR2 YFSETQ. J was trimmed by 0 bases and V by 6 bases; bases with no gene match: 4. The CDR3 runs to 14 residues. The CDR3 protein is CASTPGGNQETQYF. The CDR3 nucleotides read TGCGCCAGCACCCCGGGGGGGAACCAAGAGACCCAGTACTTC.

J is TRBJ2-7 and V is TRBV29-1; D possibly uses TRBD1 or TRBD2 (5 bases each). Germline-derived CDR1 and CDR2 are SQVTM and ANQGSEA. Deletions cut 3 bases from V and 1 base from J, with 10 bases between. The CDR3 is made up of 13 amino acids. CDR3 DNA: TGCAGCGTTGATGGGACGGGTTCCTACGAGCAGTACTTC. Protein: CSVDGTGSYEQYF.

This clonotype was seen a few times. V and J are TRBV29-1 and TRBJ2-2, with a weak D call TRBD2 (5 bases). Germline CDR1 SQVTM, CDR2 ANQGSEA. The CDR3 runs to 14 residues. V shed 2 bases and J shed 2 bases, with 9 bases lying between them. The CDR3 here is CSVELAINTGELFF. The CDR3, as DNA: TGCAGCGTTGAACTAGCTATTAACACCGGGGAGCTGTTTTTT.

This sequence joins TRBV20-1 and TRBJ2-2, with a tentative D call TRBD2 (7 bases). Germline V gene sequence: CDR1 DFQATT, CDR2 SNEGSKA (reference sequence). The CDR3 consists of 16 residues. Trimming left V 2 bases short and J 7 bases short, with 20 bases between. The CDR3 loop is CSARWGGSLGVGELFF. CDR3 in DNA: TGCAGTGCTAGATGGGGGGGCTCCCTAGGTGTCGGGGAGCTGTTTTTT.

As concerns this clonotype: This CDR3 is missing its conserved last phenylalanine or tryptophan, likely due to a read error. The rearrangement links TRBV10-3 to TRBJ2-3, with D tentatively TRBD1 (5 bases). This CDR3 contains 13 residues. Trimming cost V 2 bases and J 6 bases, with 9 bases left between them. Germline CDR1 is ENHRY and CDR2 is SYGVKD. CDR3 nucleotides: TGTGCCATCAGTGAGGGTAGACAGGATACGCAGTATCTT. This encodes CAISEGRQDTQYL.

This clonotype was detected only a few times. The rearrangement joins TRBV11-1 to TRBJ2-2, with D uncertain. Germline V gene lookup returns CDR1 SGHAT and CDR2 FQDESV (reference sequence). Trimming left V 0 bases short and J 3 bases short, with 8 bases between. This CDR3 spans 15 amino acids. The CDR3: CASSLAGIHTGELFF. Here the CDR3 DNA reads TGTGCCAGCAGCTTAGCGGGGATTCACACCGGGGAGCTGTTTTTT.

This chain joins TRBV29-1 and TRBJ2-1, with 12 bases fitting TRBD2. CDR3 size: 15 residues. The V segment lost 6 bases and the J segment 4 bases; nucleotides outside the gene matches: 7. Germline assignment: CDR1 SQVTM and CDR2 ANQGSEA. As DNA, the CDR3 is TGCAGCGTCCTGACTAGCGGGAGAGGATACAATGAGCAGTTCTTC. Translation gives CSVLTSGRGYNEQFF.

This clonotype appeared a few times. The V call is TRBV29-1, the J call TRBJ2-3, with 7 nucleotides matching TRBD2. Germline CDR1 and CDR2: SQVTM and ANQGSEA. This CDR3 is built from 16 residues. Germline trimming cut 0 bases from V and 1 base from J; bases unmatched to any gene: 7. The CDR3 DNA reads TGCAGCGTTGAAGATCTAGCCCTAGCGGGCACAGATACGCAGTATTTT. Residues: CSVEDLALAGTDTQYF.

CDR3 sequence (DNA): TGTGCCAGCACCCCCTCGGGGGTGGACTATGGCTACACCTTC. Its protein is CASTPSGVDYGYTF. The V call is TRBV28, the J call TRBJ1-2, with D tentatively TRBD1 (5 bases). V lost 7 bases, J lost 3 bases, and 15 bases lay in between. The CDR3 sequence is 14 residues long. Germline V gene data show CDR1 as MDHEN and CDR2 as SYDVKM.

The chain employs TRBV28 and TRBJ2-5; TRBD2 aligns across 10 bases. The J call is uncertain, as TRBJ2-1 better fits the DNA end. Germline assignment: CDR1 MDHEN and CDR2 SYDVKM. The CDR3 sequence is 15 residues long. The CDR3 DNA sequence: TGTGCCAGCAGTGAGCGGGAGGGCGTTTCGGATGAGCAGTTCTTC. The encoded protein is CASSEREGVSDEQFF.

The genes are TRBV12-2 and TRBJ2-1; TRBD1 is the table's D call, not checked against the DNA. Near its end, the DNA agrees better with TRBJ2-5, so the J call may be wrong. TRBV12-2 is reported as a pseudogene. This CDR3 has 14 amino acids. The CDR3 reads CASRARTGHETQYF. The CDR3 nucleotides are TGTGCAAGTCGCGCGAGGACAGGGCATGAGACCCAGTACTTC.

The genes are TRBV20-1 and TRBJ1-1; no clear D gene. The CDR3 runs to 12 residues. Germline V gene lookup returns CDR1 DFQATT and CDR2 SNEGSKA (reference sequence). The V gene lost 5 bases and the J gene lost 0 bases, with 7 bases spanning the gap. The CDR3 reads CSASIVNTEAFF. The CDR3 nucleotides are TGCAGTGCTTCCATTGTGAACACTGAAGCTTTCTTT.

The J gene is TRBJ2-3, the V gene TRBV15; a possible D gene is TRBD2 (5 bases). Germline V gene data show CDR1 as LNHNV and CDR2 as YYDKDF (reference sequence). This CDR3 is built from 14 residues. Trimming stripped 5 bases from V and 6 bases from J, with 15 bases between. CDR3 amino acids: CATSARTDGDTQYF. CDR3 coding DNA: TGTGCCACCAGCGCCCGGACTGACGGGGATACGCAGTATTTT.